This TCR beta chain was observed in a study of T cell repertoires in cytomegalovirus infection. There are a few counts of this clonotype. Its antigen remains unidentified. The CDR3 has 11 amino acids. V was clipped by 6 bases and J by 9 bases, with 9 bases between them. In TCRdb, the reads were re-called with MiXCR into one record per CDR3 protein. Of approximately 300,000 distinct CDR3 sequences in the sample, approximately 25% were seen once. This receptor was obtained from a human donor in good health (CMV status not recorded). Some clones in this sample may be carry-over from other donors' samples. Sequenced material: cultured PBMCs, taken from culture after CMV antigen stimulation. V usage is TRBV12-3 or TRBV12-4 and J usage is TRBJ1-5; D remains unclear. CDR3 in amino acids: CASREEGPQHF. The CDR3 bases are TGTGCCAGCAGGGAGGAGGGGCCCCAGCATTTT.